A selection of T cell receptor beta chains follows, all from one sample in a study of blood T cell repertoires in COVID-19. Sequencing used immunoSEQ multiplex PCR; TCRdb keeps in-frame clones, though not all of them. The sample holds 34,000 or so clones, around 90% seen once. The sample consisted of peripheral blood. These receptor sequences come from a man aged 50-60 years with active or convalescent COVID-19. The conserved cysteine and the conserved F or W are not part of the CDR3 here.

v_call: TRBV3-1/TRBV3-2; j_call: TRBJ2-7; cdr3_aa: ASSPSGVYEQY
v_call: TRBV7-8; j_call: TRBJ1-2; cdr3_aa: ASSLMSLYGYT
v_call: TRBV4-2; j_call: TRBJ2-7; cdr3_aa: ASSQAAGDSYEQY
v_call: TRBV19; j_call: TRBJ1-5; cdr3_aa: ASSIGTYSNQPQH
v_call: TRBV28; j_call: TRBJ2-3; cdr3_aa: ASSLGTSGTTDTQY
v_call: TRBV14; j_call: TRBJ2-5; cdr3_aa: ASSPQGAGQETQY
v_call: TRBV2; j_call: TRBJ2-5; cdr3_aa: ASNGGTTQTQY
v_call: TRBV7-6; j_call: TRBJ2-1; cdr3_aa: ASSRSGREGLNEQF
v_call: TRBV28; j_call: TRBJ2-5; cdr3_aa: ASSFTSGLAGEETQY
v_call: TRBV5-6; j_call: TRBJ2-3; cdr3_aa: ASSLLTREDTQY
v_call: TRBV30; j_call: TRBJ2-1; cdr3_aa: AWSLSAGGEQF
v_call: TRBV19; j_call: TRBJ2-1; cdr3_aa: ASLPGTKGNEQF
v_call: TRBV28; j_call: TRBJ2-7; cdr3_aa: ASSLFPQHATGAPHYEQY
v_call: TRBV10-3; j_call: TRBJ2-7; cdr3_aa: AISESQGPTYEQY
v_call: TRBV7-2; j_call: TRBJ1-2; cdr3_aa: ASSLVWGAGYGYT
v_call: TRBV7-8; j_call: TRBJ2-2; cdr3_aa: ASSLAGANTGELF
v_call: TRBV19; j_call: TRBJ2-7; cdr3_aa: ASSRGTSGSGYEQY
v_call: TRBV7-9; j_call: TRBJ1-4; cdr3_aa: ASSLGRDRGEKLF
v_call: TRBV2; j_call: TRBJ1-2; cdr3_aa: ASRRDTNYGYT
v_call: TRBV28; j_call: TRBJ1-3; cdr3_aa: ASSIQGVISGNTIY
v_call: TRBV6-1; j_call: TRBJ2-7; cdr3_aa: ASSDPWSGRVPYEQY
v_call: TRBV9; j_call: TRBJ2-1; cdr3_aa: ASSRRTSGNEQF
v_call: TRBV28; j_call: TRBJ2-3; cdr3_aa: ASSLGTSGSIGTDTQY
v_call: TRBV29-1; j_call: TRBJ2-2; cdr3_aa: SVRLNTGELF
v_call: TRBV28; j_call: TRBJ1-2; cdr3_aa: ASSLFGQAYYGYT
v_call: TRBV15; j_call: TRBJ2-7; cdr3_aa: ATSRDRLAVGTGGNTYEQY
v_call: TRBV4-1; j_call: TRBJ2-1; cdr3_aa: ASSQERGLVYNEQF
v_call: TRBV7-9; j_call: TRBJ2-2; cdr3_aa: ASSPGTSSTGELF
v_call: TRBV7-8; j_call: TRBJ2-7; cdr3_aa: ASSLAQRVGSEQY
v_call: TRBV29-1; j_call: TRBJ2-3; cdr3_aa: SVDRGGRGSSTDTQY
v_call: TRBV29-1; j_call: TRBJ2-7; cdr3_aa: SVGGLAATYEQY
v_call: TRBV4-1; j_call: TRBJ1-4; cdr3_aa: ASSQPGHQTEKLF
v_call: TRBV5-5; j_call: TRBJ1-6; cdr3_aa: ASSLGAMGAADSPLH
v_call: TRBV19; j_call: TRBJ2-1; cdr3_aa: ASRRSGSDNEQF
v_call: TRBV29-1; j_call: TRBJ2-5; cdr3_aa: SARGASQETQY
v_call: TRBV28; j_call: TRBJ2-3; cdr3_aa: ASRDPGLDPDTQY
v_call: TRBV11-2; j_call: TRBJ2-7; cdr3_aa: ASSQLRRGY
v_call: TRBV7-3; j_call: TRBJ1-2; cdr3_aa: ASSLTPTGSFDGYT
v_call: TRBV6-5; j_call: TRBJ1-2; cdr3_aa: ASRTGSYGYT
v_call: TRBV2; j_call: TRBJ2-7; cdr3_aa: ASSGKGLPDSYEQY